This T cell receptor (beta chain) was found in a study of T-cell memory formation after mild COVID-19. Turning to the study itself: TCR clusters were largely donor specific. Study-wide points: Contracting CD4+ clones lay largely in CM and EM, with CD8+ ones residing in EMRA. Certain responding clones were present in pre-infection memory, suggesting participation of cross-reactive memory. Clones shrinking between day 15 and 85 showed a balanced CD4/CD8 split, and those that grew later tilted toward CD4+.

TCRdb re-analysed the 5' RACE reads in MiXCR, keeping a single row per CDR3 protein. The data show roughly 580,000 distinct CDR3 sequences, with more than 15% seen just once and 12% held by the top ten. The CDR3 is 16 residues long. Germline V CDR1 and CDR2: MNHEY, SVGEGT. V lost 5 bases, J lost 1 base, and 11 bases stayed unmatched. In its sample, this clonotype was seen a few times. Its target is unknown. Material for sequencing was PBMCs or a T cell subset sorted from them (not recorded which). This receptor was taken from an adult woman who had mild COVID-19 (a few samples of this study predate the infection). Cell type and time point are not known. V and J are TRBV6-2 or TRBV6-3 and TRBJ2-7; 7 bases match TRBD2. The CDR3 sequence: CASSRGSRGRSYEQYF. DNA of the CDR3: TGTGCCAGCAGTCGGGGCTCTCGCGGGAGATCCTACGAGCAGTACTTC.